This T cell receptor beta chain was observed in a study of blood T cell repertoires in COVID-19. The overall study: Both acute and convalescent COVID-19 samples were obtained from the United States, Italy and Spain. T cells, B-cell-depleted T cells, or PBMCs provided the cDNA or gDNA that served as material.

This clone has only a few counts. Germline V gives CDR1 MNHEY, CDR2 SMNVEV (reference sequence). This CDR3 is built from 16 residues. V lost 4 bases and J 0 bases, leaving 13 bases between the germline ends. In the original workflow: Amplification with reference gene primers provided the estimates of nucleated cell counts. Some clones are missing from TCRdb's copy, which holds only in-frame ones; the method was immunoSEQ multiplex PCR. For V, J and clone size, that table is used; D and trimming come from the DNA. The profile covers roughly 230,000 clones, with 85% appearing a single time and more than 6% taken by the ten largest.

This chain uses TRBV27 with TRBJ2-1; no clear D. The sequenced sample consisted of peripheral blood. The clonotype originates from a woman in her fifties or sixties with active or convalescent COVID-19. The CDR3 bases are TGTGCCAGCAGTTCGGCCGGCGGCCACTCCTACAATGAGCAGTTCTTC. Translating it yields CASSSAGGHSYNEQFF.